This T cell receptor (beta chain) was profiled in a study of beta chain features in type 1 diabetes. The wider study: Examination spanned 90 million to 140 million sorted cells from all samples.

This clone showed up just a few times. Its specificity is unknown. Per germline, CDR1 SGDLS and CDR2 YYNGEE. This CDR3 has 16 amino acids. Trimming cost V 1 base and J 4 bases, with 18 bases left between them. General observations from the study: Type 1 diabetes patients had fewer VDJ junction insertions and more deletions.

Every bit of the isolated RNA underwent reverse transcription, so sequencing read expressed TCRB transcripts. TCRdb keeps only in-frame clones here, not all; method: immunoSEQ multiplex PCR. The sample records under 800,000 clones, around 15% being singletons. The TCR comes from a man younger than 30 in good health. J is TRBJ2-7 and V is TRBV9; D not certain. The sample comprised naive CD4+ T cells from blood. The CDR3 reads CASSVSPGPVFYEQYF. Here the CDR3 DNA reads TGTGCCAGCAGCGTAAGCCCCGGCCCCGTATTTTACGAGCAGTACTTC. Variable domain in full (rest from reference TRBV9 and TRBJ2-7): DSGVTQTPKHLITATGQRVTLRCSPRSGDLSVYWYQQSLDQGLQFLIQYYNGEERAKGNILERFSAQQFPDLHSELNLSSLELGDSALYFCASSVSPGPVFYEQYFGPGTRLTVT.